The rows below give T cell receptor beta chains drawn from one sample of a study of blood T cell repertoires in COVID-19. Sequencing was performed with immunoSEQ multiplex PCR; in TCRdb, only in-frame clones are kept and a portion is missing. The sample includes hundreds of thousands of clones, 80% to 90% seen only once; the top ten take approximately 2.8%. Source material: PBMCs or T cells enriched from blood (not recorded which). Receptors were obtained from a woman aged 50 to 60 in a cohort exposed to, infected with or recovered from COVID-19 (not recorded which). Both conserved end residues are part of each CDR3. D genes are given only for firm matches. Size tells how often a clone was seen (once, few, many) or the class of an expanded clone, and some rows leave it out.

j_call v_call d_call clone_size cdr3_aa
TRBJ1-6 TRBV9 TRBD1 - CASSRQGNNSPLHF
TRBJ1-2 TRBV4-3 - - CASSQGVWGLYTF
TRBJ2-2 TRBV24-1 TRBD1 - CATSVQGDPGELFF
TRBJ1-2 TRBV1 - few CTSSQDGTGSSYGYTF
TRBJ2-3 TRBV9 - once CASSPFDSMSTDTQYF
TRBJ1-1 TRBV11-1 - - CASSSTQGGNTEAFF
TRBJ1-3 TRBV5-4 - - CASSLATGLGNTIYF
TRBJ1-1 TRBV2 - - CASSEVIYNTEAFF
TRBJ2-3 TRBV2 TRBD2 - CASAIAGDKTDTQYF
TRBJ2-4 TRBV28 TRBD1 few CASNSAGTGENIQYF
TRBJ2-7 TRBV28 - once CATRPTGPEEQYF
TRBJ2-2 TRBV7-3 - - CASSTFRTRANPNTGELFF
TRBJ2-1 TRBV7-2 TRBD2 - CASSQTSGGYNEQFF
TRBJ1-2 TRBV2 - once CASSGQAPMDGYTF
TRBJ2-2 TRBV9 TRBD2 - CASSVTSGGTGELFF
TRBJ2-3 TRBV6-5 TRBD2 - CASTYGRALTDTQYF
TRBJ2-7 TRBV10-3 - - CAISEGLGRSYEQYF
TRBJ1-2 TRBV27 TRBD1 - CASSLSRGTGPYGYTF